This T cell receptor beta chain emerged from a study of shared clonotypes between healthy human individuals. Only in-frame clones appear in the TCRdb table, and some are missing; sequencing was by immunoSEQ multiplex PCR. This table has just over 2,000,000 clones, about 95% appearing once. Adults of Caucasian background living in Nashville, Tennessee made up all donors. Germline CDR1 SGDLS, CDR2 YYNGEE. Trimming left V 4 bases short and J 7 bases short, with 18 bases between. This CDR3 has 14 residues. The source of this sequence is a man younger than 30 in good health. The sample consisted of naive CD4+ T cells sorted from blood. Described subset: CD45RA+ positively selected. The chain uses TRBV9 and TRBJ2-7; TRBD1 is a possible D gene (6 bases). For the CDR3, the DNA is TGTGCCAGCAGCAGACGGGACACCGCCTTAGAGCAGTACTTC. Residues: CASSRRDTALEQYF.